These 6 T cell receptor beta chains were all obtained from the same sample, sequenced in a study of OX40 agonist ivuxolimab in advanced cancers. Only in-frame clones appear in the TCRdb table, and some are missing; sequencing was by immunoSEQ multiplex PCR. The repertoire includes 25,000 to 35,000 clones, 74% of them detected once, and approximately 13% sits in the top ten. The material sequenced was CD4+ or CD8+ T cells sorted from blood, taken in a trial of the OX40 agonist ivuxolimab. Receptors were obtained from an adult with an advanced solid tumor such as melanoma, head and neck, liver or kidney cancer.

This chain connects TRBV7-9 to TRBJ2-5; D may be TRBD1 (6 bases). Trimming removed 4 bases at V and 3 bases at J, with 15 bases between. The CDR3 contains 15 residues. The germline V gene has CDR1 SEHNR and CDR2 FQNEAQ (reference sequence). CDR3 region: CASSSERTAEETQYF. The DNA for the CDR3 is TGTGCCAGCAGCTCCGAAAGGACAGCCGAAGAGACCCAGTACTTC.

The V and J genes are TRBV5-6 and TRBJ2-3; D may match TRBD1 or TRBD2 (5 bases each). Deletions cut 2 bases from V and 2 bases from J, with 18 bases between. The germline CDR1 and CDR2 sequences are SGHDT and YYEEEE. The CDR3 totals 17 residues. CDR3 nucleotide sequence: TGTGCCAGCAGCTTTAAAACGTACGGGGCCACCACAGATACGCAGTATTTT. Translating it yields CASSFKTYGATTDTQYF.

This rearrangement joins TRBV6-5 to TRBJ2-1; D uncertain. From germline, CDR1 is MNHEY and CDR2 SVGAGI. The V and J ends lost 5 bases and 1 base respectively, with 12 bases between them. CDR3 length: 15 residues. Here the CDR3 reads CASSPDLGSYNEQFF. CDR3 bases: TGTGCCAGCAGTCCGGACCTGGGGTCCTACAATGAGCAGTTCTTC.

The chain has TRBV5-4 and TRBJ2-5; maybe TRBD1 (5 bases). The germline V and J ends were trimmed by 1 base and 0 bases, with 7 bases remaining between them. This CDR3 contains 14 residues. Germline CDR1 and CDR2: SGHNT and YYREEE (reference sequence). The CDR3 bases are TGTGCCAGCAGCTTGCCGACAGACCAAGAGACCCAGTACTTC. It translates to CASSLPTDQETQYF.

This clone was observed once. The V gene is TRBV6-5, the J gene TRBJ2-1; D perhaps matches TRBD1 (6 bases). CDR1 MNHEY and CDR2 SVGAGI come from the germline V gene. The ends were cut back, 8 bases at V and 3 bases at J, with 8 bases in the middle. There are 12 residues in the CDR3. The chain's CDR3 is CASGTFYNEQFF. CDR3 DNA sequence: TGTGCCAGCGGGACATTCTACAATGAGCAGTTCTTC.

The chain uses TRBV18 and TRBJ2-6; D gene ambiguous. V lost 2 bases and J 0 bases, leaving 8 bases between the germline ends. The CDR3 length is 16 residues. Germline-derived CDR1 and CDR2 are KGHSH and LQKENI. The CDR3 nucleotides read TGTGCCAGCTCACCAAGGCCCCCCTCTGGGGCCAACGTCCTGACTTTC. It yields the protein CASSPRPPSGANVLTF.